This entry describes one T cell receptor beta chain. V dropped 0 bases and J dropped 5 bases, with 11 bases sitting between them. The CDR3 extends over 14 amino acids. Germline CDR1 SGHNT, CDR2 YYREEE (reference sequence). This sample stems from a study of memory CD4+ T cells and cytomegalovirus serostatus. The sort gate was single viable CD3+CD4+CD8-CD45RO+ cells for memory CD4+ T cells. Sequencing used immunoSEQ multiplex PCR; TCRdb keeps in-frame clones, though not all of them. The repertoire has around 60,000 clones, 77% of them found once; the top ten carry about 1%. The TCR was taken from an adult in good health and CMV-seronegative. Material: memory CD4+ T cells from blood. The chain couples TRBV5-4 to TRBJ2-5, with a weak D call TRBD2 (5 bases). Written as DNA, the CDR3 is TGTGCCAGCAGCTTGGCCACTAGTGTCGAGACCCAGTACTTC. Translation: CASSLATSVETQYF.